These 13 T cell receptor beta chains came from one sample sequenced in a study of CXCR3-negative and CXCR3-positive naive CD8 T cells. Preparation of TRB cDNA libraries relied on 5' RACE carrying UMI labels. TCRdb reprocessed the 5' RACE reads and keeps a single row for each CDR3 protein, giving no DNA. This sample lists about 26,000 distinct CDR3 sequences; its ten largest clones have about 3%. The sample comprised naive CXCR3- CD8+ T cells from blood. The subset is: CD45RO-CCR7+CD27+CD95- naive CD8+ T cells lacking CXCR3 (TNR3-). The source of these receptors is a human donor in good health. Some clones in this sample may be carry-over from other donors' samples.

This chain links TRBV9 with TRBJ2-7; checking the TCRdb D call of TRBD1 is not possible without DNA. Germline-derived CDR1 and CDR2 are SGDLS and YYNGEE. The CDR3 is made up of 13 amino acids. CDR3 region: CASGGQGAYEQYF.

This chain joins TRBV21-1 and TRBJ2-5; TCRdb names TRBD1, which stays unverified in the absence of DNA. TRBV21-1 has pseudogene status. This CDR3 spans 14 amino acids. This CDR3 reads CASSNFRAKETQYF.

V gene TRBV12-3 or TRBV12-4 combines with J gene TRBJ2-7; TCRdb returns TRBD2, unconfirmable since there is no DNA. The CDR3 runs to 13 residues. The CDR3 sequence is CAIPAGSSYEQYF.

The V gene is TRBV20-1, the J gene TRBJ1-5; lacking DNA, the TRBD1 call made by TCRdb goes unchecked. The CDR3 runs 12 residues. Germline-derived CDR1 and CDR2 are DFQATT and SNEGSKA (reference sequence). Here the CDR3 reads CSEGQGDQPQHF.

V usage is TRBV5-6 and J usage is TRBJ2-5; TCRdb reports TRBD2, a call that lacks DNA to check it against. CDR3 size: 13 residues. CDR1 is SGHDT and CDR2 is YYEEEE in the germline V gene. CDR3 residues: CASSFGDLETQYF. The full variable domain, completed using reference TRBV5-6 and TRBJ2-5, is DAGVTQSPTHLIKTRGQQVTLRCSPKSGHDTVSWYQQALGQGPQFIFQYYEEEERQRGNFPDRFSGHQFPNYSSELNVNALLLGDSALYLCASSFGDLETQYFGPGTRLLVL.

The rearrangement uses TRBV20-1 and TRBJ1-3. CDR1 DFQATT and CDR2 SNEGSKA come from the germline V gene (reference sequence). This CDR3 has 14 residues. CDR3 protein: CSATDWISGNTIYF.

CDR3 sequence: CSVDGVTEAFF. The chain combines TRBV29-1 with TRBJ1-1. CDR1 SQVTM and CDR2 ANQGSEA come from the germline V gene. The CDR3 is 11 amino acids.

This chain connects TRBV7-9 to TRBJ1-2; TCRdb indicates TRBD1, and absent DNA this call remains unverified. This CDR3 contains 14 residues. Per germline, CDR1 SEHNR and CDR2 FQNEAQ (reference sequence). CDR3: CASSHSGTRYGYTF.

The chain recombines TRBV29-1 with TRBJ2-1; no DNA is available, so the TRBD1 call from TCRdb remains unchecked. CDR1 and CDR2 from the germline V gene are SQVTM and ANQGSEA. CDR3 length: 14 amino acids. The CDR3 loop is CSVDEGQDYNEQFF.

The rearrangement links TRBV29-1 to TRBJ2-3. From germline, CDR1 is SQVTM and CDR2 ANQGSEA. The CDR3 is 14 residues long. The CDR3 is CSVEGYLSTDTQYF.

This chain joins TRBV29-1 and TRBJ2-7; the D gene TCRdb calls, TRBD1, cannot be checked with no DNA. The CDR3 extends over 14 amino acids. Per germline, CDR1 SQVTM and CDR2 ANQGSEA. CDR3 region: CSGISGGTTYEQYF.

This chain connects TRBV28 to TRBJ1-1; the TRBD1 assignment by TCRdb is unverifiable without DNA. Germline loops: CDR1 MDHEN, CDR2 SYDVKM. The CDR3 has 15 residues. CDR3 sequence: CASSDRVEMNTEAFF.

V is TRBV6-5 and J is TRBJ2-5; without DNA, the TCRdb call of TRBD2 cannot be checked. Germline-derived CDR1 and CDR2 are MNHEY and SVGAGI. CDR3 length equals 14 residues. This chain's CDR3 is CASSGSGAQETQYF.